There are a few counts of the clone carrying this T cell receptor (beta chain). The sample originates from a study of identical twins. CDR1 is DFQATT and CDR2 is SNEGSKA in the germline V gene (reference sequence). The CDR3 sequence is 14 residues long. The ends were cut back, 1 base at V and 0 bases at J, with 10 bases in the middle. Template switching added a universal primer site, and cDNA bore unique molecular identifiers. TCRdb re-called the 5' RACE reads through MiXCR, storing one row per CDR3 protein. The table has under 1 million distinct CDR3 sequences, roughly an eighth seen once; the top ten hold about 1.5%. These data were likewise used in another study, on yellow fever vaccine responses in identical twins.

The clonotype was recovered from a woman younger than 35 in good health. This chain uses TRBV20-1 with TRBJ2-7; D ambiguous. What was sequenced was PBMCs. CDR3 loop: CSARGAESSYEQYF. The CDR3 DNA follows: TGCAGTGCTAGAGGGGCAGAGAGCTCCTACGAGCAGTACTTC.